This TCR beta chain came from a study of blood T cell repertoires in COVID-19. In the study overall: Researchers got acute and convalescent COVID-19 samples from the United States, Italy and Spain. T cells, B-cell-depleted T cells, or PBMCs provided the cDNA or gDNA that served as material.

The CDR3 is 15 amino acids. CDR1 is SGHRS, CDR2 YFSETQ, per germline. With V trimmed by 7 bases and J by 2 bases, 9 bases remained unmatched. The method was immunoSEQ multiplex PCR; TCRdb's version includes in-frame clones alone and lacks a portion of them. The sample lists 80,000 to 100,000 clones, 82% occurring once. The chain recombines TRBV5-1 with TRBJ2-3; TRBD2 matches at 8 bases. Source material: peripheral blood. This sequence originates from a man between 70 and 80 years old with active or convalescent COVID-19. The CDR3 nucleotides read TGCGCCAGCGTTCCCCCGGGGGGGCCCACAGATACGCAGTATTTT. This translates into CASVPPGGPTDTQYF.